This record concerns one T cell receptor beta chain sequence. Its target is not known. The repertoire was sequenced with immunoSEQ multiplex PCR; TCRdb's copy has only in-frame clones and lacks some. There are fewer than 3,500 clones in the sample; 80% occur only once, and around 15% lies in the top ten. The CDR3 runs 13 residues. The V end lost 7 bases, the J end lost 4 bases, and 14 bases lay between the germline ends. Germline assignment: CDR1 MDHEN and CDR2 SYDVKM. Noted time point: newly diagnosed, previously untreated cHL patient sample. Negative selection with magnets was how CD8+ T cells were isolated from the thawed PBMCs. Comparison PBMCs came from previously untreated, newly diagnosed classical Hodgkin lymphoma patients. This entry comes from a study of PD-1 blockade in classical Hodgkin lymphoma. Findings and limits, study-wide: Repertoire difference causes, possibly disease activity or prior therapy, remain undefined. Relative to healthy donors, newly diagnosed patients reportedly had lower baseline TCR diversity, which was reported as lower still in relapsed/refractory patients.

The material sequenced was CD8+ T cells from blood. The receptor comes from a human donor with classical Hodgkin lymphoma. The gene calls are TRBV28 and TRBJ2-7; D possibly corresponds to TRBD2 (5 bases). For the CDR3, the DNA is TGTGCCAGCACTCTGGACGGAGGATACGAGCAGTACTTC. This encodes CASTLDGGYEQYF. Complete variable domain (other parts from reference TRBV28 and TRBJ2-7): DVKVTQSSRYLVKRTGEKVFLECVQDMDHENMFWYRQDPGLGLRLIYFSYDVKMKEKGDIPEGYSVSREKKERFSLILESASTNQTSMYLCASTLDGGYEQYFGPGTRLTVT.